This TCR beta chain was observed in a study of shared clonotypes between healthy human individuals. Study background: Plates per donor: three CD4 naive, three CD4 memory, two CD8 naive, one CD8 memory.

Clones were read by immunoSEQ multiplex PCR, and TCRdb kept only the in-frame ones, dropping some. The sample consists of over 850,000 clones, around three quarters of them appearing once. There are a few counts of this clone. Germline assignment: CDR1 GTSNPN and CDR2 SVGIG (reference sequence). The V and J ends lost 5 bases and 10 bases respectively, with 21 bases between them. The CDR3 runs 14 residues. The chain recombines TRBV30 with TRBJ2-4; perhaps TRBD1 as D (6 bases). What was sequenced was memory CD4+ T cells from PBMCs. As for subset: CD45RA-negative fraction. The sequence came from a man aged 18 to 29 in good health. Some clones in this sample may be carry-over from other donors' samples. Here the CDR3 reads CAWSTGLLGQIQYF. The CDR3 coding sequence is TGTGCCTGGTCCACAGGGCTACTTGGGCAAATTCAGTACTTC.